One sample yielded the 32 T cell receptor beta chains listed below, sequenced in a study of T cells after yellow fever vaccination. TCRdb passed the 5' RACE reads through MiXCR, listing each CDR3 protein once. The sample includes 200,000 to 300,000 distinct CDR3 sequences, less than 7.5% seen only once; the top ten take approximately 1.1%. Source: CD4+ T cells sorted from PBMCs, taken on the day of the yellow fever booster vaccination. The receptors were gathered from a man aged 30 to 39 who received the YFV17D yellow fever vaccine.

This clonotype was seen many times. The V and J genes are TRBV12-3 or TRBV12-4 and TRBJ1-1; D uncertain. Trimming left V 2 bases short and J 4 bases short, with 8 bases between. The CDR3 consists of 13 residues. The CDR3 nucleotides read TGTGCCAGCAGTTTAAGGGAACGCACTGAAGCTTTCTTT. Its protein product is CASSLRERTEAFF.

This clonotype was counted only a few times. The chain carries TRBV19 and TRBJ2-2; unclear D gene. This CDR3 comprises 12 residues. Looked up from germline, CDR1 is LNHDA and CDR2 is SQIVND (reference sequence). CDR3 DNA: TGTGTCTCGGGCCAGTATACCGGGGAGCTGTTTTTT. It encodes CVSGQYTGELFF.

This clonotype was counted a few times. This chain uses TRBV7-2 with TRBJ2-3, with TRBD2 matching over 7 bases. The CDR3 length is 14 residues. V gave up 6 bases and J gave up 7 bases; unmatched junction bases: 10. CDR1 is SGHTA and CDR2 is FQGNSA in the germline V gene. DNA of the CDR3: TGTGCCAGCAGTTTTGAGCGGGGCCCTAATACGCAGTATTTT. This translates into CASSFERGPNTQYF.

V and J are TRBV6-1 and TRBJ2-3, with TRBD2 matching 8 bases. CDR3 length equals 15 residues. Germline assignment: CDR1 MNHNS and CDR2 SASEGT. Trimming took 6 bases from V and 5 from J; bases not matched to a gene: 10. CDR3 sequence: CASRKLAGEGDTQYF. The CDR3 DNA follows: TGTGCCAGCAGAAAGCTAGCGGGCGAGGGAGATACGCAGTATTTT.

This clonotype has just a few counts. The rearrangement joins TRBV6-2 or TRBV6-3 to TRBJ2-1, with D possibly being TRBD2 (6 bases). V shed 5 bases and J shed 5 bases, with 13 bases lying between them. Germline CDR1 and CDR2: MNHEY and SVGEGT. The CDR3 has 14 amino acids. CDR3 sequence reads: CASSGGTAHNEQFF. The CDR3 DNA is TGTGCCAGCAGTGGGGGGACGGCCCACAATGAGCAGTTCTTC.

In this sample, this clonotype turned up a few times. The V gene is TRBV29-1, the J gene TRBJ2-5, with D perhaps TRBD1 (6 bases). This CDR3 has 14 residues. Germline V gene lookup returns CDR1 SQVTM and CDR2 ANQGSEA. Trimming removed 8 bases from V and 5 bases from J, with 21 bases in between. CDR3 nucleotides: TGCAGCCACCGAGTTGGGGGCGCTAAGGAGACCCAGTACTTC. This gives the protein CSHRVGGAKETQYF.

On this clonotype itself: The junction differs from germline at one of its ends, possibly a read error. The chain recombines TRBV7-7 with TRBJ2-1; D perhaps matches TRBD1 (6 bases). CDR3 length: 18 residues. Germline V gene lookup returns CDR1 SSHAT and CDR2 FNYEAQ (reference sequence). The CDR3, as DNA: TGTGCTAGCAGCTTAGGGTTAGGCACCGGGACACTGTACAATGAGCAGTTCTTC. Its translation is CASSLGLGTGTLYNEQFF.

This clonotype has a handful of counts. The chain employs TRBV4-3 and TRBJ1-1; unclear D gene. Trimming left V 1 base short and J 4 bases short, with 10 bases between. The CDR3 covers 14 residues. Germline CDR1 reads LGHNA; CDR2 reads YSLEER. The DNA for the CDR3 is TGCGCCAGCAGCCAAGTTCACGTGGCCACTGAAGCTTTCTTT. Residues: CASSQVHVATEAFF.

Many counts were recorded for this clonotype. The DNA of the CDR3 is TGCGCCAGCAATCCCCTCGGGAGGGGCACCGGGGAGCTGTTTTTT. This codes for CASNPLGRGTGELFF. The rearrangement uses TRBV5-1 and TRBJ2-2, with 8 bases lining up with TRBD2. The V and J ends lost 6 bases and 4 bases, in that order; junction bases with no gene match: 8. CDR3 length: 15 amino acids. Germline V gives CDR1 SGHRS, CDR2 YFSETQ. Full variable domain (missing parts from reference TRBV5-1 and TRBJ2-2): KAGVTQTPRYLIKTRGQQVTLSCSPISGHRSVSWYQQTPGQGLQFLFEYFSETQRNKGNFPGRFSGRQFSNSRSEMNVSTLELGDSALYLCASNPLGRGTGELFFGEGSRLTVL.

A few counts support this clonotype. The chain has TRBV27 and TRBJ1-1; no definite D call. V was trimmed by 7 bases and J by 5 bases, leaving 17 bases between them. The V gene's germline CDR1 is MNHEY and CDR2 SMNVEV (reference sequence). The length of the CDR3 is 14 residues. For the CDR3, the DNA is TGTGCCAGCATGAGGGCTTTCGCATCGACTGAAGCTTTCTTT. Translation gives CASMRAFASTEAFF.

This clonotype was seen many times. CDR3 coding DNA: TGCAGTGCTAGTCGGGCTAGCGGGACTTCCGAGCAGTACTTC. This sequence encodes CSASRASGTSEQYF. The rearrangement joins TRBV20-1 to TRBJ2-7; 9 positions match TRBD2. CDR3 size: 14 residues. From germline, CDR1 is DFQATT and CDR2 SNEGSKA (reference sequence). Trimming removed 3 bases from V and 6 bases from J; junction bases left unmatched: 9.

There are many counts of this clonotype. CDR3 protein: CSGRDNYNEQFF. As DNA, the CDR3 is TGCAGCGGTCGGGACAATTACAATGAGCAGTTCTTC. The chain couples TRBV29-1 to TRBJ2-1, with a possible D match to TRBD1 (6 bases). CDR3 length: 12 amino acids. Per germline, CDR1 SQVTM and CDR2 ANQGSEA. V was pared by 7 bases and J by 4 bases, with 11 bases between.

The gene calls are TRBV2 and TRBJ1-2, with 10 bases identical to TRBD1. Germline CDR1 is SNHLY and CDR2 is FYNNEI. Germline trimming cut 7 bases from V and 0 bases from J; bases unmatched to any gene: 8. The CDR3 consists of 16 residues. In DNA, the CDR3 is TGTGCCAGCAAACCGGGACAGGGGATTGCTAACTATGGCTACACCTTC. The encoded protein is CASKPGQGIANYGYTF.

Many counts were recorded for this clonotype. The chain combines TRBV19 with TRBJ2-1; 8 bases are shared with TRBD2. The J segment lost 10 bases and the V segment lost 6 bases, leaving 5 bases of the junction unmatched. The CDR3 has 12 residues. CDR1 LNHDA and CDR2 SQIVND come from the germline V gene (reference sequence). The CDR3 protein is CASSFLAGEQFF. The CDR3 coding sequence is TGTGCCAGTAGCTTCCTAGCGGGCGAGCAGTTCTTC. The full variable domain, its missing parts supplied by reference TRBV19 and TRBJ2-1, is DGGITQSPKYLFRKEGQNVTLSCEQNLNHDAMYWYRQDPGQGLRLIYYSQIVNDFQKGDIAEGYSVSREKKESFPLTVTSAQKNPTAFYLCASSFLAGEQFFGPGTRLTVL.

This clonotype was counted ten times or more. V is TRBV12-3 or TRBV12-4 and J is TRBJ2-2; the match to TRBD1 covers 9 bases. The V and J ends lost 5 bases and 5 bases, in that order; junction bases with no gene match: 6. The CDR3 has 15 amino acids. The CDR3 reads CASSGRQGGTGELFF. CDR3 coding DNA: TGTGCCAGCAGTGGGAGACAGGGGGGAACCGGGGAGCTGTTTTTT.

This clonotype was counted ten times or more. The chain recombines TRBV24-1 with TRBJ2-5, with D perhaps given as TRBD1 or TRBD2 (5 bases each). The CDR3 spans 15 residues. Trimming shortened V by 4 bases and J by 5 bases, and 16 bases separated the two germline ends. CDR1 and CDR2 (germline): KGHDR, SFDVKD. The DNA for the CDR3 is TGTGCCACCAGTGACTCCGGGACCTCGACGGAGACCCAGTACTTC. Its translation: CATSDSGTSTETQYF.

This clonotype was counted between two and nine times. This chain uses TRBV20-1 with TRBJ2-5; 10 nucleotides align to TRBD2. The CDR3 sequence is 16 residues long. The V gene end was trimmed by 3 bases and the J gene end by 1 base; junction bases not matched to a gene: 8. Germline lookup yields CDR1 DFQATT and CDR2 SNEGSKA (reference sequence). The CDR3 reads CSARLPGLAIQETQYF. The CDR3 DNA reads TGCAGTGCTAGGCTTCCGGGACTAGCGATCCAAGAGACCCAGTACTTC.

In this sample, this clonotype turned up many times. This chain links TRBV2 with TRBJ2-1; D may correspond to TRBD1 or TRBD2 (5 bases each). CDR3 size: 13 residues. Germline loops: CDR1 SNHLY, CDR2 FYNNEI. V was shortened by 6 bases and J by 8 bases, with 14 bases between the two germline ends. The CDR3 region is CASSVDRDDEQFF. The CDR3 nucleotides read TGTGCCAGCAGCGTGGACCGGGACGATGAGCAGTTCTTC.

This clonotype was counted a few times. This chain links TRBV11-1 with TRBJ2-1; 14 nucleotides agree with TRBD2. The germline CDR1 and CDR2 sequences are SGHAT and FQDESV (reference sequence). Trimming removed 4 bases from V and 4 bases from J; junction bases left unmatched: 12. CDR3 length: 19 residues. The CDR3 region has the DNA TGTGCCAGCAGCTCGATCATGACTAGCGGGAGGGGATGGTACAATGAGCAGTTCTTC. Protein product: CASSSIMTSGRGWYNEQFF.

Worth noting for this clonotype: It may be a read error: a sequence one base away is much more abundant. CDR3 loop: CSVVLVGRGGCTQYF. The CDR3 region has the DNA TGCAGTGTAGTTTTGGTGGGGAGGGGGGGTTGCACCCAGTACTTC. The V gene is TRBV20-1, the J gene TRBJ2-5; D perhaps matches TRBD2 (7 bases). The CDR3 is 15 amino acids. The germline V gene has CDR1 DFQATT and CDR2 SNEGSKA (reference sequence). V was trimmed by 7 bases and J by 8 bases, leaving 26 bases between them.

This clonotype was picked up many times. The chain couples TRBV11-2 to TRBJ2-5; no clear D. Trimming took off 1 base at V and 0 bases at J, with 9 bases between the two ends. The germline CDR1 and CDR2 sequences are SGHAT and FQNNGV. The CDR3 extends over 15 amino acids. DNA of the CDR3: TGTGCCAGCAGCTTAGCCAGCCAACACCAAGAGACCCAGTACTTC. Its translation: CASSLASQHQETQYF.

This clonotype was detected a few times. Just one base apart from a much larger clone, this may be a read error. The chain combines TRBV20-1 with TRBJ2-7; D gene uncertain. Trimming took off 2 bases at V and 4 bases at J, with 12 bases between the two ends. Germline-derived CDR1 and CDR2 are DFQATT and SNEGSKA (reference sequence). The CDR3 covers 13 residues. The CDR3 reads CSARPVESYEQYF. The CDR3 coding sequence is TGCAGTGCTAGACCAGTGGAAAGTTACGAGCAGTACTTC.

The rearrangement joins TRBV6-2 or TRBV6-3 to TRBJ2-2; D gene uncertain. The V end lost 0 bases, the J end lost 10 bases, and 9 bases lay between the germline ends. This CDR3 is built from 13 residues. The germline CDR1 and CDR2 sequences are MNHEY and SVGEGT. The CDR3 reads CASSYSYLPELFF. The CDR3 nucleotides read TGTGCCAGCAGTTACTCGTATTTACCGGAGCTGTTTTTT.

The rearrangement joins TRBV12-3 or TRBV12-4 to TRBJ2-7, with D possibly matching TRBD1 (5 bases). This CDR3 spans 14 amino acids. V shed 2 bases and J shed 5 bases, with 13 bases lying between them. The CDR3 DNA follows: TGTGCCAGCAGTTTAATCCAGGGTGGTGACGAGCAGTACTTC. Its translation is CASSLIQGGDEQYF.

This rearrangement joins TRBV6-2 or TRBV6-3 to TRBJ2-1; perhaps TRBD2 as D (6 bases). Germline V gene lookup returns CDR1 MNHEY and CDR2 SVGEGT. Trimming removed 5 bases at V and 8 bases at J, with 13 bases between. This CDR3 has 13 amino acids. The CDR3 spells CASSRLVGDEQFF. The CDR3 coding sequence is TGTGCCAGCAGTAGACTAGTTGGCGATGAGCAGTTCTTC.

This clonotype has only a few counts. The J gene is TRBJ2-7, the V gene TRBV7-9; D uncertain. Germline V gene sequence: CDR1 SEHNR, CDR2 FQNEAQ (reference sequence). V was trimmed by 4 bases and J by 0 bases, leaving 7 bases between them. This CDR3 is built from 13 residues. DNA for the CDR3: TGTGCCAGCAGCTCTCCAGTCTCCTACGAGCAGTACTTC. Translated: CASSSPVSYEQYF.

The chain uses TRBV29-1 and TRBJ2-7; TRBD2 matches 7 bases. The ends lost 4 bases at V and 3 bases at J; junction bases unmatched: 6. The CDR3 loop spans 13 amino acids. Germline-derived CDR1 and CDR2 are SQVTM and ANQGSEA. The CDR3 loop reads CSVGLAGIYEQYF. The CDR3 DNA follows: TGCAGCGTTGGTTTAGCGGGTATCTACGAGCAGTACTTC.

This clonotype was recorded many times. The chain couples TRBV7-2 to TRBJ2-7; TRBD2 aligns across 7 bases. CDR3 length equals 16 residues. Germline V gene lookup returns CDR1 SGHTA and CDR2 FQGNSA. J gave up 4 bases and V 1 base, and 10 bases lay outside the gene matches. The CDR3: CASSLGLAGRLYEQYF. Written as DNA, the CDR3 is TGTGCCAGCAGCTTAGGGTTAGCGGGTAGGCTTTACGAGCAGTACTTC.

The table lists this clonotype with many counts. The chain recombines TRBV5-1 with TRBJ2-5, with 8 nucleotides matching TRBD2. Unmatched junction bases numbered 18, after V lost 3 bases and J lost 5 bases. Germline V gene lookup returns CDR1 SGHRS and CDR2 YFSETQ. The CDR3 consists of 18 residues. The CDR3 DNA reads TGCGCCAGCAGCTCGGGGAGGTCGTCCCGGGAGGGCATGGAGACCCAGTACTTC. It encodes CASSSGRSSREGMETQYF.

CDR3 nucleotide sequence: TGTGCCAGCGGGGCGACTAGCGGACTTAGCACAGATACGCAGTATTTT. Its translation is CASGATSGLSTDTQYF. The chain is built from TRBV9 and TRBJ2-3, with TRBD2 matching 9 bases. Trimming took 7 bases from V and 0 from J; bases not matched to a gene: 9. The germline CDR1 and CDR2 sequences are SGDLS and YYNGEE. This CDR3 comprises 16 residues. The variable domain in full, with the rest retrieved from reference TRBV9 and TRBJ2-3, is DSGVTQTPKHLITATGQRVTLRCSPRSGDLSVYWYQQSLDQGLQFLIQYYNGEERAKGNILERFSAQQFPDLHSELNLSSLELGDSALYFCASGATSGLSTDTQYFGPGTRLTVL.

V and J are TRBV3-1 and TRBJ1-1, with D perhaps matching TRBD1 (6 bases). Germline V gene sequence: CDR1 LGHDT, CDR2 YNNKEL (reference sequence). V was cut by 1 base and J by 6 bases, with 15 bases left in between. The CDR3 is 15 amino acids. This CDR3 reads CASSQVPFSGAEAFF. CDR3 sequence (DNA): TGTGCCAGCAGCCAAGTCCCCTTTTCAGGGGCTGAAGCTTTCTTT.

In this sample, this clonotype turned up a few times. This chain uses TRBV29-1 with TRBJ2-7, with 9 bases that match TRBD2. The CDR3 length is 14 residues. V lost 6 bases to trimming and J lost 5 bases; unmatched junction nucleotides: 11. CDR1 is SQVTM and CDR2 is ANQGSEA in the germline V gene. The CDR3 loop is CSVGPGTSKNEQYF. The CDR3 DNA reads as TGCAGCGTCGGTCCCGGGACTAGCAAAAACGAGCAGTACTTC.